The entry below gives a single TCR beta chain sequence along with its context. The antigen is undetermined. These data belong to a study of cytomegalovirus exposure and HLA in healthy donors. CDR3 length equals 15 residues. Germline V gene lookup returns CDR1 MNHEY and CDR2 SVGAGI. The V end was cut by 2 bases, the J end by 10 bases, with 18 bases between. Notes on the study in general: Later analysis identified several of the most significant clusters that appeared linked to common viral pathogens.

PCR employed 60 Vbeta and 13 Jbeta primers. The authors' processing: Per a later analysis, the number of unique TCR beta chains was around 80 million, of which 9 million to 14 million were shared. Method: immunoSEQ multiplex PCR; TCRdb's copy keeps in-frame clones and lacks some. V, J and clone size derive from that table, while D and trimming were established from the DNA sequence. The sample carries 200,000 to 250,000 clones, around 83% recorded once. Sequenced: PBMCs. The chain combines TRBV6-5 with TRBJ2-1, with a weak D call TRBD1 (5 bases). The TCR comes from a girl between 5 and 17 years old in good health and CMV-seronegative. CDR3 bases: TGTGCCAGCAGTTACGACGGCGGAAGGGGTTGGGAGCAGTTCTTC. This codes for CASSYDGGRGWEQFF.